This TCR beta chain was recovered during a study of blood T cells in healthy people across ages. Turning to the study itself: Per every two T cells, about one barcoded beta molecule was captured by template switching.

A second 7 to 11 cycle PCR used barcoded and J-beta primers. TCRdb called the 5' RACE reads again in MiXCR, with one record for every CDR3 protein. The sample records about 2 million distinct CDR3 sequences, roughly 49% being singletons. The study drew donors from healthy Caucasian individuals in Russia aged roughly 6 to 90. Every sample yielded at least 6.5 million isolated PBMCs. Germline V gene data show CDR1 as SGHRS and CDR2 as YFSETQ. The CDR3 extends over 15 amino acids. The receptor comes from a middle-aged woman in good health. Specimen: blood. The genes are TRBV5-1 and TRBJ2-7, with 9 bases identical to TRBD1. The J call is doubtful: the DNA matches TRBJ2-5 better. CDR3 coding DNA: TGCGCCAGCAGCCCAGGACAGGGGATTTCAGAGACCCAGTACTTC. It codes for CASSPGQGISETQYF.